The rows below give T cell receptor beta chains drawn from one sample of a study of T cell repertoires in cytomegalovirus infection. Each CDR3 protein is one row after TCRdb ran MiXCR on the reads. Here the sample spans around 550,000 distinct CDR3 sequences, about 26% being singletons. The sequencing input was PBMCs. The receptors stem from a human donor in good health (CMV status not recorded). Some clones in this sample may be carry-over from other donors' samples. Each CDR3 is given with its conserved first and last residue. Fields, in order: V gene, clone size, D gene, J gene, CDR3 protein, CDR3 DNA. A D gene is named only where the DNA matches it firmly. Expanded clones get a size class; other rows say once, few or many, or leave the size out.

TRBV7-2	many	NA	TRBJ2-5	CASSLTRAGQETQYF	TGTGCCAGCAGCTTAACCCGTGCGGGGCAAGAGACCCAGTACTTC
TRBV20-1	few	TRBD2	TRBJ2-7	CSAEPSGTYEQYF	TGCAGTGCAGAGCCTAGCGGGACCTACGAGCAGTACTTC
TRBV11-2	many	NA	TRBJ2-1	CASSPRASSYNEQFF	TGTGCCAGCAGTCCTAGGGCTAGCTCCTACAATGAGCAGTTCTTC
TRBV6-8	NA	NA	TRBJ2-3	CASRETNTDTQYF	TGTGCCAGCAGAGAGACAAACACAGATACGCAGTATTTT
TRBV6-6	NA	NA	TRBJ2-3	CASSPTRPHGTDTQYF	TGTGCCAGCAGCCCGACTAGGCCCCACGGCACAGATACGCAGTATTTT
TRBV24-1	NA	NA	TRBJ1-1	CATSDTGLNTEAFF	TGTGCCACCAGTGATACAGGGCTGAACACTGAAGCTTTCTTT
TRBV12-3/TRBV12-4	NA	NA	TRBJ1-4	CASSLDAGAVEKLFF	TGTGCCAGCAGTTTAGACGCAGGTGCGGTTGAAAAACTGTTTTTT
TRBV6-4	NA	TRBD2	TRBJ2-3	CASSEDGRAFVDTQYF	TGTGCCAGCAGTGAGGACGGGAGGGCCTTCGTGGATACGCAGTATTTT
TRBV28	NA	TRBD2	TRBJ2-1	CASSSSGKRYNEQFF	TGTGCCAGCAGTAGTAGCGGGAAACGCTACAATGAGCAGTTCTTC
TRBV6-2/TRBV6-3	few	NA	TRBJ2-1	CASSYPISSETQRAYNEQFF	TGTGCCAGCAGTTACCCTATATCTAGCGAAACCCAAAGGGCCTACAATGAGCAGTTCTTC